Listed here is a single TCR beta chain. Which antigen it targets is not known. No per-base quality is available; no much larger clone lies one base away. The sample originates from a study of T cell changes during pregnancy in multiple sclerosis (dated by TCRdb to about 2019). About the investigation overall: The study looked at changes in the T cell repertoire across pregnancy in women with multiple sclerosis.

The germline V gene sets CDR1 to SGHTA and CDR2 to FQGNSA. The CDR3 measures 18 amino acids from cysteine to phenylalanine. Left in the record is the CDR3 DNA by itself, 54 bases read in frame from the first base. Trimming removed 2 bases from V and 3 bases from J; the gene matches leave 13 bases unexplained. The protocol used for the library was the immunoSEQ multiplex PCR assay. TCRdb's version of the immuneACCESS table is confined to in-frame rearrangements and falls short of the full clone set. An unresolved V gene accounts for under half of the shortfall where checked; the remainder is of unknown origin. This sample holds tens of thousands of clones; approximately 89% were observed only once. Around 1.7% of the sample is taken by the ten largest.

The sequence links TRBV7-2 to TRBJ2-1, and TRBD2 matches 7 of the central bases. The sequence came from a female donor with multiple sclerosis, enrolled in a pregnancy study. The sample in question was peripheral blood, obtained after pregnancy. DNA sequence: TGTGCCAGCAGCTTAAATTTAGCGGGCCATTCTTTCTACAATGAGCAGTTCTTC. This translates into CASSLNLAGHSFYNEQFF.